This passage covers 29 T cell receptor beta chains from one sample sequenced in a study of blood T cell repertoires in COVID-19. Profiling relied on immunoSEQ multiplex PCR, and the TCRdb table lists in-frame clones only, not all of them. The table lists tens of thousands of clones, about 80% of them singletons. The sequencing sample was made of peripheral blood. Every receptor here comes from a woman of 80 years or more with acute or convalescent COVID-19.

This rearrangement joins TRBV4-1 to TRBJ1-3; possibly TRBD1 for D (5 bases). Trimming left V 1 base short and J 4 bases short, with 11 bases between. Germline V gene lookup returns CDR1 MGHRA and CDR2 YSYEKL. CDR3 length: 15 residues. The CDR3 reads CASSQGAGLGNTIYF. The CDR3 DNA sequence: TGCGCCAGCAGCCAAGGGGCAGGGTTAGGAAACACCATATATTTT.

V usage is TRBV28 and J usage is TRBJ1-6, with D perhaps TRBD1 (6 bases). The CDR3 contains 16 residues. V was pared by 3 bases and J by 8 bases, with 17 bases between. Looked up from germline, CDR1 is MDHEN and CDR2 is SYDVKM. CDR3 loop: CASSFPGHRTDSPLHF. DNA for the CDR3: TGTGCCAGCAGTTTCCCGGGACACCGTACTGATTCACCCCTCCACTTT.

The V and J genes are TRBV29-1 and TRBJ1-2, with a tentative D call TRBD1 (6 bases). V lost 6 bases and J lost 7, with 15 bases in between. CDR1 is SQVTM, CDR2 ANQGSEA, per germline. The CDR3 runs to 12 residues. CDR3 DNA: TGCAGCGTACTTACAGGGCGCCCTGGCTACACCTTC. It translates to CSVLTGRPGYTF.

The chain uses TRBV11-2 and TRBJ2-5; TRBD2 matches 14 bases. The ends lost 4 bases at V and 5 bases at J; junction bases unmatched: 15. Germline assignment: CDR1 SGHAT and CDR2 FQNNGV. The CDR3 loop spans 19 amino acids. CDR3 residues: CASSSPPGLAGGDWETQYF. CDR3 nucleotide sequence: TGTGCCAGCAGCTCACCCCCAGGACTAGCGGGGGGCGATTGGGAGACCCAGTACTTC.

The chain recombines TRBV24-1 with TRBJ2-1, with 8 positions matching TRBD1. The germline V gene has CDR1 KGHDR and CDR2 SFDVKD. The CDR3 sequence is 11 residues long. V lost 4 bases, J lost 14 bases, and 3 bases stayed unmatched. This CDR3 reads CATSEMDREFF. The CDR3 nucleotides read TGTGCCACCAGTGAAATGGACAGGGAGTTCTTC.

Written as DNA, the CDR3 is TGTGCCAGTGTGGGACAGGGTAAAGGAAAACTGTTTTTT. Protein product: CASVGQGKGKLFF. This sequence joins TRBV19 and TRBJ1-4; 9 bases are a match to TRBD1. After removal of 8 bases from V and 10 bases from J, the junction contained 8 bases not matched to a gene. The CDR3 runs 13 residues. Looked up from germline, CDR1 is LNHDA and CDR2 is SQIVND (reference sequence).

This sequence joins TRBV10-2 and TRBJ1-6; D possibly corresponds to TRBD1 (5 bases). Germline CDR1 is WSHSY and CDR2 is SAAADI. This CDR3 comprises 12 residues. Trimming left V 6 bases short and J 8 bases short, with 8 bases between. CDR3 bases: TGCGCCAGCAGCACAGGAGATTCACCCCTCCACTTT. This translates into CASSTGDSPLHF.

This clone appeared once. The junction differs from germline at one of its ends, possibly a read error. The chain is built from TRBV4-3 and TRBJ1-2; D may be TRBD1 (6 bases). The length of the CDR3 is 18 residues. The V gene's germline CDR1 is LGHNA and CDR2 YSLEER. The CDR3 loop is CASSQDLGRGGLNYGYTF. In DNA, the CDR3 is TGCGCCAGCAGTCAAGATTTAGGGAGGGGGGGGCTTAACTATGGCTACACCTTC.

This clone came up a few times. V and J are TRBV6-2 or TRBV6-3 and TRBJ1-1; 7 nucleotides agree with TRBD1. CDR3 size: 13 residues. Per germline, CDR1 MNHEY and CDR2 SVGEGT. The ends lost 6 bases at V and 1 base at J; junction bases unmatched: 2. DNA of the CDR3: TGTGCCAGCAGCGGGACAGAGAACACTGAAGCTTTCTTT. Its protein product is CASSGTENTEAFF.

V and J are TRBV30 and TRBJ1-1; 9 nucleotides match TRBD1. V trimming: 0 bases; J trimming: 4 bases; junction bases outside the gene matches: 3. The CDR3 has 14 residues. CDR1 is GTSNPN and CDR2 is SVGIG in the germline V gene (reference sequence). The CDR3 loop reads CAWSVGQGTTEAFF. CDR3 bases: TGTGCCTGGAGTGTCGGACAGGGGACCACTGAAGCTTTCTTT. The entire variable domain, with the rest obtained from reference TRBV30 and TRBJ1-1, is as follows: SQTIHQWPATLVQPVGSPLSLECTVEGTSNPNLYWYRQAAGRGLQLLFYSVGIGQISSEVPQNLSASRPQDRQFILSSKKLLLSDSGFYLCAWSVGQGTTEAFFGQGTRLTVV.

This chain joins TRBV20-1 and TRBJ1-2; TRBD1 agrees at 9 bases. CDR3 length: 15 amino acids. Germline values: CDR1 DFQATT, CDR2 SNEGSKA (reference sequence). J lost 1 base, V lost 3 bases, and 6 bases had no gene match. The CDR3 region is CSASADRGFNYGYTF. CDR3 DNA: TGCAGTGCTAGTGCCGACAGGGGGTTTAACTATGGCTACACCTTC.

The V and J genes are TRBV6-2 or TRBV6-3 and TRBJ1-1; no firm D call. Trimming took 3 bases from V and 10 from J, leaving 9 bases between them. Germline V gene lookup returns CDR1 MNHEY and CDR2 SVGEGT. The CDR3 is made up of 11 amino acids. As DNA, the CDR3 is TGTGCCAGCAGTTATTCTGGGAGAGCTTTCTTT. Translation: CASSYSGRAFF.

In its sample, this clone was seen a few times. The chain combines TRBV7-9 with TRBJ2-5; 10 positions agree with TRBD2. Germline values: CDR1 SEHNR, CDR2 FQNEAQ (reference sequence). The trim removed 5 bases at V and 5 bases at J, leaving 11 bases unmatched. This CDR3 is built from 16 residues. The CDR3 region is CASSTGLASGMETQYF. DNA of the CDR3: TGTGCCAGCAGCACGGGACTAGCGAGCGGGATGGAGACCCAGTACTTC.

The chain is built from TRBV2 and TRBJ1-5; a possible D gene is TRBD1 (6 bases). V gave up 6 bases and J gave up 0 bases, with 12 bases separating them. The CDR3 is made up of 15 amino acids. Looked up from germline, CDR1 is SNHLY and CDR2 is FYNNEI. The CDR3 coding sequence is TGTGCCAGCAGCATCCGGACAGCTAGCAATCAGCCCCAGCATTTT. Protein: CASSIRTASNQPQHF.

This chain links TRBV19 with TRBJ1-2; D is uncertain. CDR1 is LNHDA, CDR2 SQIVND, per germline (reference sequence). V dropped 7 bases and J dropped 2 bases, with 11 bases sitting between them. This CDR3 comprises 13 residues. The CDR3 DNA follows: TGTGCCAGTACCGAGGTGGAAAACTATGGCTACACCTTC. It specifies CASTEVENYGYTF.

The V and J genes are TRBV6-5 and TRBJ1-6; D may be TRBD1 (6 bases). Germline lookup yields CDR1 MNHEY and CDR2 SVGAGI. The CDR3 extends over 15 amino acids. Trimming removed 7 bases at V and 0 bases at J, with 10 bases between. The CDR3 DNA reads TGTGCCAGCAACAGGGAGAGCTCCTATAATTCACCCCTCCACTTT. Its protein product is CASNRESSYNSPLHF.

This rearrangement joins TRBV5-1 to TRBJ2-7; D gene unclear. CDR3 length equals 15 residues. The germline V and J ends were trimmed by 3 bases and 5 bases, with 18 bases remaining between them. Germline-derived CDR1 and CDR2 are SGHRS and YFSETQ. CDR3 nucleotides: TGCGCCAGCAGCTCGGCGTTCCGAGGCTTCCACGAGCAGTACTTC. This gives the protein CASSSAFRGFHEQYF. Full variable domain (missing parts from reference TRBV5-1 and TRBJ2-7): KAGVTQTPRYLIKTRGQQVTLSCSPISGHRSVSWYQQTPGQGLQFLFEYFSETQRNKGNFPGRFSGRQFSNSRSEMNVSTLELGDSALYLCASSSAFRGFHEQYFGPGTRLTVT.

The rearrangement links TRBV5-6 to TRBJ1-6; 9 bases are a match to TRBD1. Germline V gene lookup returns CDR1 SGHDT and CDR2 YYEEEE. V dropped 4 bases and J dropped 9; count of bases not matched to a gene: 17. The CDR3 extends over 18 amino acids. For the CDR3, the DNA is TGTGCCAGCAGCCGAGCGGCAACAGGGGGCGCGGGTAGTTCACCCCTCCACTTT. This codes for CASSRAATGGAGSSPLHF.

Here the CDR3 DNA reads TGTGCCATCAGACAGGGGCCAACTGATACGCAGTATTTT. This translates into CAIRQGPTDTQYF. This chain joins TRBV10-3 and TRBJ2-3; 7 bases fit TRBD1. The CDR3 loop spans 13 amino acids. The V gene end was trimmed by 6 bases and the J gene end by 6 bases; junction bases not matched to a gene: 6. Looked up from germline, CDR1 is ENHRY and CDR2 is SYGVKD.

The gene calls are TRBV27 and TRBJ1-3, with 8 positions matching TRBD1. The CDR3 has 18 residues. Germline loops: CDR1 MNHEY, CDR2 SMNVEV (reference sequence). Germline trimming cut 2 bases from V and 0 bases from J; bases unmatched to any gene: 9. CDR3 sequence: CASSLGENRGSSGNTIYF. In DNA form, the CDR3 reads TGTGCCAGCAGTTTAGGGGAGAACAGGGGGAGCTCTGGAAACACCATATATTTT.

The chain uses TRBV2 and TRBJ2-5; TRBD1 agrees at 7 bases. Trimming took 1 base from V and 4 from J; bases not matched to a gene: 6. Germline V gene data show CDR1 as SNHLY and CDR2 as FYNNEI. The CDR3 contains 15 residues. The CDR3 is CASSEVPPGGETQYF. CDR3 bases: TGTGCCAGCAGTGAAGTCCCCCCAGGGGGAGAGACCCAGTACTTC.

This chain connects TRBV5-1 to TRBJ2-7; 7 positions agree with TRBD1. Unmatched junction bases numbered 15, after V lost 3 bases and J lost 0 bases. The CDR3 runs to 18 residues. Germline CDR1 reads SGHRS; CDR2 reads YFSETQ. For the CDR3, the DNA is TGCGCCAGCAGCTCGCAGTGGCGCTCGGGACAGAGCTCCTACGAGCAGTACTTC. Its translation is CASSSQWRSGQSSYEQYF.

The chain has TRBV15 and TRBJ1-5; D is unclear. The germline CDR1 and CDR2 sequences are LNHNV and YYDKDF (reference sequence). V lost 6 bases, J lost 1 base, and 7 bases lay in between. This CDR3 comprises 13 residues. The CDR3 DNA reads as TGTGCCACCAGTGGAGGGAGCAATCAGCCCCAGCATTTT. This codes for CATSGGSNQPQHF.

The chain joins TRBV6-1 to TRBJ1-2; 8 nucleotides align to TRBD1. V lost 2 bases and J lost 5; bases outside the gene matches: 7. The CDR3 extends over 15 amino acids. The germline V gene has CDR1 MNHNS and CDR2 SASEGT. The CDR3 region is CASSELAGGGYGYTF. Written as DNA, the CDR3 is TGTGCCAGCAGTGAACTGGCAGGGGGCGGGTATGGCTACACCTTC.

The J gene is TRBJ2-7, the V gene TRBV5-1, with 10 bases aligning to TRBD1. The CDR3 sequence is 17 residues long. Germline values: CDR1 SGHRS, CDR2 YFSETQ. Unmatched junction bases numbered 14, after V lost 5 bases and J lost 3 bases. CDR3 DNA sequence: TGCGCCAGCAGGAGGACAGGGGGTTCCCTATTTGTCTACGAGCAGTACTTC. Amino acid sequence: CASRRTGGSLFVYEQYF.

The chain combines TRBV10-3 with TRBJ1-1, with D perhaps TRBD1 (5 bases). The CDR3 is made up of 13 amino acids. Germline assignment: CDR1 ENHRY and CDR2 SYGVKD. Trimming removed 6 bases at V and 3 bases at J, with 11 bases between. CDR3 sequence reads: CAIRAGQDTEAFF. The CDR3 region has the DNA TGTGCCATCAGGGCGGGGCAAGACACTGAAGCTTTCTTT.

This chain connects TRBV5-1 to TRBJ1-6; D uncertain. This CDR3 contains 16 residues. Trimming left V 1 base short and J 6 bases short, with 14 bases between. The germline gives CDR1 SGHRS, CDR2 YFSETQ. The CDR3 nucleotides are TGCGCCAGCAGCTTGAACGGTGCTGTCGGTAATTCACCCCTCCACTTT. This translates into CASSLNGAVGNSPLHF.

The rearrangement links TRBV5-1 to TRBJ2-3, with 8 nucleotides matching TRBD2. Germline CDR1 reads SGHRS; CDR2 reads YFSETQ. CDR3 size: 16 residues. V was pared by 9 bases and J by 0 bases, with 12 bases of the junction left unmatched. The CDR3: CATRQSGGASTDTQYF. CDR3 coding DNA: TGCGCCACCAGGCAAAGCGGGGGAGCTAGCACAGATACGCAGTATTTT.

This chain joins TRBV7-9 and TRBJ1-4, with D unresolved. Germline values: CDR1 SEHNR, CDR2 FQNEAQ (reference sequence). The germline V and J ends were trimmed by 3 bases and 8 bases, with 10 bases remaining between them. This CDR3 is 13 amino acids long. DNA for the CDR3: TGTGCCAGCAGCTTTAGCCCGGAGGAAAAACTGTTTTTT. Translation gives CASSFSPEEKLFF.